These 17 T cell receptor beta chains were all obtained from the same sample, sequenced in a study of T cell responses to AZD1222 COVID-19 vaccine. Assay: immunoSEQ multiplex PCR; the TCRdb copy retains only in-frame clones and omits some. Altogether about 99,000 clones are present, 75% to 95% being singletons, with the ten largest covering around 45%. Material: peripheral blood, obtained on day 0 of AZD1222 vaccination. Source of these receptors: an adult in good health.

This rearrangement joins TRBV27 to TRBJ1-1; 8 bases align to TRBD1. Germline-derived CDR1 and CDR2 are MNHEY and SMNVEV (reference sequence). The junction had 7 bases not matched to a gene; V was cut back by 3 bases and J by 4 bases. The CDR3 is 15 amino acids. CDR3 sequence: CASSFQGASGTEAFF. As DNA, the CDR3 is TGTGCCAGCAGTTTCCAGGGGGCATCGGGCACTGAAGCTTTCTTT.

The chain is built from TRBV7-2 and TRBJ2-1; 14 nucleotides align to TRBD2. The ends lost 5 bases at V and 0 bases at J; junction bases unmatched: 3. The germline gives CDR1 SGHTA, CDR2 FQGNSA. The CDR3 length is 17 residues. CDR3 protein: CASSPGLAGDSYNEQFF. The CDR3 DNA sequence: TGTGCCAGCAGCCCGGGACTAGCGGGGGACTCCTACAATGAGCAGTTCTTC.

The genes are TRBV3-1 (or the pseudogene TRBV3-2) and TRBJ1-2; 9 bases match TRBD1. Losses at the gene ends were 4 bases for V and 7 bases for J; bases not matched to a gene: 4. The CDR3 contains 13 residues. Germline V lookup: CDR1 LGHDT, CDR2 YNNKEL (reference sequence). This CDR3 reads CASSPMDRGGYTF. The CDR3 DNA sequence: TGTGCCAGCAGCCCCATGGACAGGGGTGGCTACACCTTC.

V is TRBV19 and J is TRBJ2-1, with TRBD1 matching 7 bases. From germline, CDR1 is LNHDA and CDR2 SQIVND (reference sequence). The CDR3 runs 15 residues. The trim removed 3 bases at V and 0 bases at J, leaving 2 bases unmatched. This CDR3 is CASSMDRSSYNEQFF. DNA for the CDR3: TGTGCCAGTAGTATGGACAGGAGCTCCTACAATGAGCAGTTCTTC.

DNA of the CDR3: TGTGCCAGCAGCCCCCGACAGGGGGCGAGGACTGAAGCTTTCTTT. This encodes CASSPRQGARTEAFF. The chain combines TRBV27 with TRBJ1-1; 10 nucleotides match TRBD1. The CDR3 has 15 residues. CDR1 and CDR2 (germline): MNHEY, SMNVEV (reference sequence). The trim removed 6 bases at V and 5 bases at J, leaving 9 bases unmatched.

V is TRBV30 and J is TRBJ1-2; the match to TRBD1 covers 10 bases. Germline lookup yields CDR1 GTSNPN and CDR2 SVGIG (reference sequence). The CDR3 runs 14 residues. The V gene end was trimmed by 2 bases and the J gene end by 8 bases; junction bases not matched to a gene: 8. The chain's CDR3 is CAWSRDRGGRGYTF. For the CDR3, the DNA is TGTGCCTGGAGTCGGGACAGGGGAGGAAGGGGCTACACCTTC.

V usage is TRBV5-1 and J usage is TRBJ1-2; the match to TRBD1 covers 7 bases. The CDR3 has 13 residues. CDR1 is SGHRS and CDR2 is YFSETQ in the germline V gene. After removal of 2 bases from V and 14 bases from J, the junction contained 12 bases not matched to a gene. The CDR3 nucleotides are TGCGCCAGCAGCTTATTACAGGGGAAGACAGAGACCTTC. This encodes CASSLLQGKTETF.

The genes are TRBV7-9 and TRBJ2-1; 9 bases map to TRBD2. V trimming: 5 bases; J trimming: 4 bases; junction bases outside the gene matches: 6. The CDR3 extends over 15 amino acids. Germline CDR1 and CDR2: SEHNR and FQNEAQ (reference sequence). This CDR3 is CASSLGTSTYNEQFF. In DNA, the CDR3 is TGTGCCAGCAGCCTCGGGACTAGCACGTACAATGAGCAGTTCTTC.

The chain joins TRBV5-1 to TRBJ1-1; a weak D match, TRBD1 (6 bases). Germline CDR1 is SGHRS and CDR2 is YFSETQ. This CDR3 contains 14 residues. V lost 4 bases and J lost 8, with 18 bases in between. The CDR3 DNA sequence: TGCGCCAGCAGCCAACCCATACAGGGCGGGGAAGCTTTCTTT. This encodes CASSQPIQGGEAFF.

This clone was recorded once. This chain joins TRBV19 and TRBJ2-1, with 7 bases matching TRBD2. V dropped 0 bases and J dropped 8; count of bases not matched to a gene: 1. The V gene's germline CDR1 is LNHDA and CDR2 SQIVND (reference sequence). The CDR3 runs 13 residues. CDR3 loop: CASSIDRGDEQFF. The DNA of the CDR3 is TGTGCCAGTAGTATAGATCGGGGGGATGAGCAGTTCTTC.

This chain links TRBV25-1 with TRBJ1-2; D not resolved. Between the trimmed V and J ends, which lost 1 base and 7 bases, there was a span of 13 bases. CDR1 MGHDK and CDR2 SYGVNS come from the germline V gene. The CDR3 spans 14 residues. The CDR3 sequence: CASSESVGGGGYTF. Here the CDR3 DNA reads TGTGCCAGCAGTGAATCAGTCGGCGGTGGTGGCTACACCTTC.

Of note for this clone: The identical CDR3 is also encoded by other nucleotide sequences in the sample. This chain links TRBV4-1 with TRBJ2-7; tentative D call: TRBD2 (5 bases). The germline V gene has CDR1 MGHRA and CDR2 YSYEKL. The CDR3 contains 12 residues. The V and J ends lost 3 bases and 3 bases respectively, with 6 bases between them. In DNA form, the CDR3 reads TGCGCCAGCAGCCAGGACTTCTACGAGCAGTACTTC. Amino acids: CASSQDFYEQYF.

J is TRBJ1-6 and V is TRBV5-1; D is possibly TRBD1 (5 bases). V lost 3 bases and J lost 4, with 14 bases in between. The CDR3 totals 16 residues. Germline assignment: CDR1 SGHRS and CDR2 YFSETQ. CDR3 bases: TGCGCCAGCAGCTGGGACCCCAGCTCATATAATTCACCCCTCCACTTT. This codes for CASSWDPSSYNSPLHF.

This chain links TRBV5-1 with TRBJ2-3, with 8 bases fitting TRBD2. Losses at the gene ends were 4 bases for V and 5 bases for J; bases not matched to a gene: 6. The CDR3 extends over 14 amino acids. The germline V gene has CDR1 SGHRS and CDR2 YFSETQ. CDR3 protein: CASSPREGRDTQYF. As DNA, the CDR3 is TGCGCCAGCAGCCCCCGGGAGGGCCGAGATACGCAGTATTTT.

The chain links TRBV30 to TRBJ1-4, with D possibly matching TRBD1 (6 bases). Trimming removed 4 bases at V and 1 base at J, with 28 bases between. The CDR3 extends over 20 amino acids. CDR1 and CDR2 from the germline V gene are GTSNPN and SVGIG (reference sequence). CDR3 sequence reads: CAWMKQGWKDGKGTNEKLFF. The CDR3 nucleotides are TGTGCCTGGATGAAACAGGGTTGGAAAGATGGCAAGGGAACTAATGAAAAACTGTTTTTT.

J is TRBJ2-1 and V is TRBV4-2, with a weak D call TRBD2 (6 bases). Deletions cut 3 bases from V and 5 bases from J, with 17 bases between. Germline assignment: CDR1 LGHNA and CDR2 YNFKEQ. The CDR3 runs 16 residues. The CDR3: CASSQTPGTSHNEQFF. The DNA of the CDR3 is TGTGCCAGCAGCCAGACACCCGGGACTTCTCACAATGAGCAGTTCTTC.

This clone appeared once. As DNA, the CDR3 is TGTGCCAGCAGTCTCCCGGAGCTCAATGAGCAGTTCTTC. This codes for CASSLPELNEQFF. The chain recombines TRBV6-2 or TRBV6-3 with TRBJ2-1; no clear D gene. This CDR3 is 13 amino acids long. The germline V and J ends were trimmed by 5 bases and 6 bases, with 11 bases remaining between them. CDR1 and CDR2 (germline): MNHEY, SVGEGT.